This TCR beta chain was identified during a study of human T cells and chemical hapten exposure. There are 14 residues in the CDR3. V lost 1 base, J lost 6 bases, and 10 bases lay in between. Germline V CDR1 and CDR2: SEHNR, FQNEAQ (reference sequence). Specified time point: pre-sensitization, week 0. Regarding treatment: therapeutic diphenylcyclopropenone sensitization with weekly scalp DPC. TCRdb redid the calling of the RACE reads with MiXCR, one entry per CDR3 protein. The table shows about 380,000 distinct CDR3 sequences, with 5% to 6.5% occurring only once. The rearrangement joins TRBV7-9 to TRBJ1-5; D gene ambiguous. The receptor was derived from a woman between 50 and 59 years old with alopecia areata. Some clones in this sample may be carry-over from other donors' samples. Here the sequenced sample was whole blood, taken in connection with sensitization to the hapten diphenylcyclopropenone (DPC). The CDR3 sequence: CASSLEGVGQPQHF. For the CDR3, the DNA is TGTGCCAGCAGCTTAGAAGGAGTGGGTCAGCCCCAGCATTTT.